This paragraph reports one T cell receptor (beta chain). The same CDR3 also results from other DNA sequences found in this sample. The protocol was immunoSEQ multiplex PCR, while the TCRdb copy is restricted to in-frame clones and leaves out a portion. The sample carries fewer than 600,000 clones, 80% to 90% recorded once. The CDR3 is 18 amino acids. Germline values: CDR1 MNHNY, CDR2 SVGAGI (reference sequence). V dropped 5 bases and J dropped 2; count of bases not matched to a gene: 14. The data originate from a study of Ad26.COV2.S vaccination and SARS-CoV-2 variants. Study at large: Ad26.COV2.S shots went into the muscle once or twice, 56 days apart.

Treatment reported: some 20 received Ad26.COV2.S at low or high dose, single or two shots; 5 received placebo; per-sample allocation not given. Samples were taken on day 63 after the first vaccine or placebo injection. The input for sequencing was peripheral blood, taken in a trial of Ad26.COV2.S vaccine versus placebo. The TCR originated in a person aged 18-60 years who received the Ad26.COV2.S COVID-19 vaccine or a placebo. The chain joins TRBV6-6 to TRBJ1-3, with 8 bases that match TRBD1. The CDR3 reads CASSLGQDGFSAGNTIYF. CDR3 nucleotides: TGTGCCAGCAGTCTGGGACAGGATGGTTTTAGCGCTGGAAACACCATATATTTT.